This T cell receptor (beta chain) was sequenced in a study of T cell repertoires in cytomegalovirus infection (dated by TCRdb to between 2017 and 2020). For the study in its entirety: Alongside well-studied HLA-B-restricted epitopes, the peptide stimulations were aimed at recently identified HLA-C-restricted CMV epitopes, whose presentation resists viral immunomodulation. Donor HLA type was relevant to the analysis, as public TCR beta signatures indicated carriage of CMV infection together with the matching HLA type.

The meaning of the sample's treatment or condition label: in vitro stimulation with specific CMV peptide epitopes to enrich CMV-specific T cells. Instrument on record: Illumina HiSeq 1500. The public reads were run again by TCRdb, first through fastp at Q25 and then through MiXCR, and only productive beta chains were kept. Identical CDR3 proteins give one entry, which carries the most common genes and DNA. For this sample there are some 920,000 distinct CDR3 sequences; roughly 31% appear just once. The ten largest clones represent about an eighth of the sample. With regard to this clonotype: Its binding antigen is unknown. No much larger clone exists at a distance of one base, and base qualities are not known.

Overall study outcomes, separate from this receptor: The ex vivo response was dominated by HLA-C-restricted CMV-specific TCR beta clonotypes, and the single most frequent clonotype in two of eight donors was supplied by these HLA-C-restricted clonotypes. Carriers of CMV infection plus the relevant HLA type were discriminated by the cumulative frequency of public TCR beta family members in the study cohort and in an independent approximately 360-donor cohort.

The CDR3 contains 13 residues, cysteine and phenylalanine counted. The entry retains the CDR3 DNA only, 39 bases that are in frame from base 1. Deletion took 0 bases off V and 11 bases off J, with a span of 14 bases between the germline ends. As encoded in the germline V gene, CDR1 is SGHRS while CDR2 is YFSETQ. The chain links TRBV5-1 with TRBJ1-1, with the D gene uncertain. Material: cultured CD8+ T cells from PBMCs, obtained from culture after CMV antigen stimulation. The TCR sequence derives from a human donor in good health (CMV status not recorded). Some clones in this sample may be carry-over from other donors' samples. The CDR3 corresponds to CASSLDPGGMAFF. The DNA sequence follows: TGCGCCAGCAGCTTGGACCCAGGAGGTATGGCTTTCTTT.